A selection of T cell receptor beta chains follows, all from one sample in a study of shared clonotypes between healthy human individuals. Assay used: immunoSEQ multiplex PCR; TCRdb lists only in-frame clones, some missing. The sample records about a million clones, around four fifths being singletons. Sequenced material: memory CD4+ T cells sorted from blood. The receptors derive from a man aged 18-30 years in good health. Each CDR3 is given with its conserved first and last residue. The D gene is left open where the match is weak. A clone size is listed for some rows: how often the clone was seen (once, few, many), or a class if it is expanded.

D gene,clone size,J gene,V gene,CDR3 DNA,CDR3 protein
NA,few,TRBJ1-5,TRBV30,TGTGCCTGGTCTACAGGGAATCAGCCCCAGCATTTT,CAWSTGNQPQHF
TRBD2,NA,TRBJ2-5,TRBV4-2,TGTGCCAGCAGCCCGGGACTAGCGGGACAAGAGACCCAGTACTTC,CASSPGLAGQETQYF
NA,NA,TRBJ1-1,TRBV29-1,TGCAGCGTTGGGCAGCCTTATTTGAACACTGAAGCTTTCTTT,CSVGQPYLNTEAFF
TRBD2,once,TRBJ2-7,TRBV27,TGTGCCAGCAGTTTACACCGAGGGTTGGGTCAGGGTGGGAGGGCCCTCGACTACGAGCAGTACTTC,CASSLHRGLGQGGRALDYEQYF
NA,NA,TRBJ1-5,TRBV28,TGTGCCAGCATTCAGGAGTGGGGACAGCCCCAGCATTTT,CASIQEWGQPQHF
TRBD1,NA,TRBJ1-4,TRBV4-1,TGCGCCAGCAGCCAGCCTGACAGGGTTTCCGAAAAACTGTTTTTT,CASSQPDRVSEKLFF
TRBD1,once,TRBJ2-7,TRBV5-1,TGCGCCAGCAGCTCGGGACAGGGGGCGACAGACGAGCAGTACTTC,CASSSGQGATDEQYF
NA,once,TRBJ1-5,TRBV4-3,TGCGCCAGCAGCCAAGATAAGGGGGAGTATACTCAGCCCCAGCATTTT,CASSQDKGEYTQPQHF
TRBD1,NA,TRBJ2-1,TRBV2,TGTGCCTCGACAGGGGATATGGGCTTAAATGAGCAGTTCTTC,CASTGDMGLNEQFF
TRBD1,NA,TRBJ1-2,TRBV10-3,TGTGCCATCAGTGAAACAGGGGGCGACTATGGCTACACCTTC,CAISETGGDYGYTF
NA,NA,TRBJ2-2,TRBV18,TGTGCCAGCTCACCACCGGTCGGGGAGCTGTTTTTT,CASSPPVGELFF
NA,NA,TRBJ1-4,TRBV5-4,TGTGCCAGCAGCCCAAAGGCGGGACAATCTAATGAAAAACTGTTTTTT,CASSPKAGQSNEKLFF
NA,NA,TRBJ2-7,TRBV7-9,TGTGCCAGCAGCTTAGGACCGATCTACGAGCAGTACTTC,CASSLGPIYEQYF
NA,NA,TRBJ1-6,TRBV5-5,TGTGCCAGCAGCTTGGAAGGGTCCTCGACATACTTTTTGTCACCCCTCCACTTT,CASSLEGSSTYFLSPLHF
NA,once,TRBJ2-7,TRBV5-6,TGTGCCAGCAGCTTCCGTGGGGCCTCCTACGAGCAGTACTTC,CASSFRGASYEQYF
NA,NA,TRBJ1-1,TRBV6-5,TGTGCCAGCAGTGATACGATTGGGGACTCGGCTTTCTTT,CASSDTIGDSAFF
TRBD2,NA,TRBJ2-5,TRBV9,TGTGCCAGCAGCCGCGGGGGGGAGGAGACCCAGTACTTC,CASSRGGEETQYF
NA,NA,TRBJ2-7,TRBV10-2,TGCGCCAGCAGTGATAGGGATTTTGGGTCCTACGAGCAGTACTTC,CASSDRDFGSYEQYF
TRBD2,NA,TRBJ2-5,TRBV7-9,TGTGCCAGCAGCTTATTGCTAGCGGAAGAAGAGACCCAGTACTTC,CASSLLLAEEETQYF
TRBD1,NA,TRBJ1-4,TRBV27,TGTGCCAGCAGTTTCATGGGGACAGGGGGTGAAAAACTGTTTTTT,CASSFMGTGGEKLFF
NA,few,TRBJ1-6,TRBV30,TGTGCCTGCGGACAGACGAATTCACCCCTCCACTTT,CACGQTNSPLHF
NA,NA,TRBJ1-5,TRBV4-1,TGCGCCAGCAGCCAGAACCAGGGGTCCTTTAGCAATCAGCCCCAGCATTTT,CASSQNQGSFSNQPQHF
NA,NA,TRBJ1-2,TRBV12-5,TGTGCTAGTGGTTTGGTACAGAAACAGGGCGACTATGGCTACACCTTC,CASGLVQKQGDYGYTF
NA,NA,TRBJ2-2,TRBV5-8,TGTGCCAGCAGCGGAAACTCCCTAGGACTCAGGGAGCTGTTTTTT,CASSGNSLGLRELFF
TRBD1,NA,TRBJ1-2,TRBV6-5,TGTGCCAGCAGTCAAACGACAGGGGGCTATGGCTACACCTTC,CASSQTTGGYGYTF
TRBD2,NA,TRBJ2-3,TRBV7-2,TGTGCCAGCAGCTCAAGAAGCGGGAGGGTTTTCACAGATACGCAGTATTTT,CASSSRSGRVFTDTQYF
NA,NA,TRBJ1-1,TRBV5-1,TGCGCCAGCAGCTTGGCCCCTCCGAACACTGAAGCTTTCTTT,CASSLAPPNTEAFF
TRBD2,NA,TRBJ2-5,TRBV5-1,TGCGCCAGCAGCTCATTTAGCGGGGGGCCTCAAGAGACCCAGTACTTC,CASSSFSGGPQETQYF
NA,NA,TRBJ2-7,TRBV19,TGTGCCAGTAGTATTCAACAGGGCCCCTACGAGCAGTACTTC,CASSIQQGPYEQYF
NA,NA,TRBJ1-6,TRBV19,TGTGCCAGTATGGCCGGGCAGCTTTCCTCCTATAATTCACCCCTCCACTTT,CASMAGQLSSYNSPLHF
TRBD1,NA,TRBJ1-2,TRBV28,TGTGCCAGCAGTCCCTCCTGGACAGGGGGAAACTATGGCTACACCTTC,CASSPSWTGGNYGYTF
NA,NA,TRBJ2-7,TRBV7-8,TGTGCCACCGCCCAAGACCACGAGCAGTACTTC,CATAQDHEQYF
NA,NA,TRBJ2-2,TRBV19,TGTGCCAGCCGGTTAGGGGGAATCGTCACCGGGGAGCTGTTTTTT,CASRLGGIVTGELFF
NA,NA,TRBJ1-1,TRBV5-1,TGCGCCAGCAGCTTGTATGGAGGTAATGGGAACACTGAAGCTTTCTTT,CASSLYGGNGNTEAFF
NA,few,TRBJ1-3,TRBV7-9,TGTGCCAGCAGCTTAGACGCACGGAGCTCTGGAAACACCATATATTTT,CASSLDARSSGNTIYF